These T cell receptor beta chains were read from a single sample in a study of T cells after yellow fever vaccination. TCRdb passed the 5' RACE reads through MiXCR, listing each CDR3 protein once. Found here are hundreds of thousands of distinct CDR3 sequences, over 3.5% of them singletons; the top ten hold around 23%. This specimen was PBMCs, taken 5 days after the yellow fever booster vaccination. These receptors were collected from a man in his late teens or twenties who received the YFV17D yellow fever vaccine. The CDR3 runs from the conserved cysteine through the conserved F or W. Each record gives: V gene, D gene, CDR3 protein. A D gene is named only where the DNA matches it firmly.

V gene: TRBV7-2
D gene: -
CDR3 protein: CASSLVGPGSRYNEQFF

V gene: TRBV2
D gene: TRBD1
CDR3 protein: CASSGQGRNQPQHF

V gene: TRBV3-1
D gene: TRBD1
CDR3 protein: CASFPGGASTGELFF

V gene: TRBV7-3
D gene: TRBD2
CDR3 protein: CASSHGGLAGDTQYF

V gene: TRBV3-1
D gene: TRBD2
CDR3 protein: CASSQVASGGSDTQYF

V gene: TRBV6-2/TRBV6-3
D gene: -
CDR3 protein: CASKKTDTQYF

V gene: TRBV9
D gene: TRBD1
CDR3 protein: CASSGRTGWTGELFF

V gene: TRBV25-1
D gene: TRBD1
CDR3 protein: CASSELGQGYEQYF

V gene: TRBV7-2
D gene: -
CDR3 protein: CASSFLRDTQYF

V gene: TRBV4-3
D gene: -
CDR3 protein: CASRAVCAETQYF

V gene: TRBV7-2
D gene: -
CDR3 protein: CASSYSSSDTQYF

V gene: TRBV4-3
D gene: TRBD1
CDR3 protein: CASSQGDRGEKLFF

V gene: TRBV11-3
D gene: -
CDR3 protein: CASSLELSEQFF

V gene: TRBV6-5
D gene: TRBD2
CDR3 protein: CASRLAGVSYNEQFF

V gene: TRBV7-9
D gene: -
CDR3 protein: CASSRRDTYYGYTF

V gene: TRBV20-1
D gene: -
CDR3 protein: CSAVFRGPNTGELFF

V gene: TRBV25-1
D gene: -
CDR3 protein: CASSGQPGQETQYF

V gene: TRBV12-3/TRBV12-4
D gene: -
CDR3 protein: CASGLGHYGYTF

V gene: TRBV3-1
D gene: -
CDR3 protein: CASSQDWGASPDEQFF

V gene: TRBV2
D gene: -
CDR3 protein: CASTRGRRDGYTF

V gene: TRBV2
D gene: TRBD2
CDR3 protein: CASTFWGGPQTQYF

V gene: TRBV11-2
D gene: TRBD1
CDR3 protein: CASSRDRGNSPLHF